The rows below give T cell receptor beta chains drawn from one sample of a study of CD8 T cells in ankylosing spondylitis. TCRdb fed the 5' RACE reads into MiXCR, producing one record per CDR3 protein. In the table there are 25,000 to 40,000 distinct CDR3 sequences, 5.5% to 8% of which are singletons. The source material was blood, either unsorted or a sorted T cell fraction (not recorded which). The receptors shown here come from a male donor with ankylosing spondylitis or in good health (not recorded which). CDR3s include the opening cysteine and the closing phenylalanine or tryptophan.

V gene | CDR3 protein
TRBV20-1 | CSARIGGFGNEQFF
TRBV12-3/TRBV12-4 | CASSGPQRNQPQHF
TRBV2 | CASTPDPRIHGDQETQYF
TRBV30 | CAFSGDGYTF
TRBV2 | CASRRRVATGAGDTQYF
TRBV11-2 | CASSLERINTEAFF
TRBV21-1 | CASMETGVRTEAFF
TRBV12-3/TRBV12-4 | CASSLGQDTEAFF
TRBV19 | CASRRGGLAGGPTGELFF
TRBV7-2 | CASSLGPSSYEQYF
TRBV25-1 | CATQPGPNQPQHF
TRBV6-5 | CASSYSRRGDGYTF
TRBV7-6 | CASPPGGNYGYTF
TRBV5-1 | CASSPRGSGTSYEQYF
TRBV19 | CASSKRVARFSYNEQFF
TRBV23-1 | CASSQSWRSTDTQYF
TRBV5-1 | CASSLRGTGGEETQYF
TRBV12-3/TRBV12-4 | CARCLAGGTGGSYNEQFF
TRBV18 | CASSRSSSYNEQFF
TRBV4-1 | CASSQQGANTEAFF
TRBV14 | CASSKGGGDLAGANVLTF
TRBV6-5 | CASKETAGGYTF
TRBV19 | CASSFNSNQPQHF
TRBV20-1 | CSAKPGTTNTEAFF
TRBV5-1 | CASKFGTSGSRGTGELFF
TRBV6-1 | CASRWTSGSSGELFF
TRBV3-1 | CASSNTHGSEQFF
TRBV6-5 | CASSYLGLAGGSQNIQYF
TRBV29-1 | CSASVNTEAFF
TRBV10-3 | CATGQGFQPQHF
TRBV20-1 | CSATDGRGTQYF
TRBV14 | CASSPRTYEQYF
TRBV5-1 | CASSFSGLGYNEQFF